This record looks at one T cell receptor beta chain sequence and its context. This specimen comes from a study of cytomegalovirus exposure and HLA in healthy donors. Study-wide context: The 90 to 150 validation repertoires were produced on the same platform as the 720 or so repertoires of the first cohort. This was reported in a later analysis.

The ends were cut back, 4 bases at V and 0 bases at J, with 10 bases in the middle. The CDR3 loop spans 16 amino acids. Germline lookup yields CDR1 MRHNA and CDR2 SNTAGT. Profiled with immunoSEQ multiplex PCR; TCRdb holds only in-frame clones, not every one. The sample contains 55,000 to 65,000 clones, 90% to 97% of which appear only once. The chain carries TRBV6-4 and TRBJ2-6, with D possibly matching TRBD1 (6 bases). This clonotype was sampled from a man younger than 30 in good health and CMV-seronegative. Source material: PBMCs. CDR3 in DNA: TGTGCCAGCAGTGCGACAGGCAACTCTGGGGCCAACGTCCTGACTTTC. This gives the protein CASSATGNSGANVLTF.